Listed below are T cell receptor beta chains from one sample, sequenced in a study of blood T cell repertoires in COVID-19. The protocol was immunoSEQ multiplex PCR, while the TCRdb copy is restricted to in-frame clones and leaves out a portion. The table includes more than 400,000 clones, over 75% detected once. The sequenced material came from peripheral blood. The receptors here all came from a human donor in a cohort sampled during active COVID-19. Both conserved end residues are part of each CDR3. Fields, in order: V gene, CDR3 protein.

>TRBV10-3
CAISEFGASGSYEQYF
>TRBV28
CASSLLTWGTGEETQYF
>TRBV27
CASRPAGAGDNYGYTF
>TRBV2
CASSVSGFGTDTQYF
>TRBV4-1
CASSQDPGQGFPGANVLTF
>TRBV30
CAWIGRGEGKLFF
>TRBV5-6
CASSPYNGGNSPLHF
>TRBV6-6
CASSYGQAGPGNTIYF
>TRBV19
CASSLEAGVPDTQYF
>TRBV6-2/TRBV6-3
CASSYTSQGSGTEAFF
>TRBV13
CASSRLGKFYNEQFF
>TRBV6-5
CASTRSPDTTDTQYF
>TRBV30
CAWATGAGNTIYF
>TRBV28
CASREDATNEKLFF
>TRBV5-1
CASKDRLNTEAFF
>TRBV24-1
CATSAPGQGSNQPQHF
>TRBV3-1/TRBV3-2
CASSPGQGNIQYF
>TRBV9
CASSAPGQGPYGYTF
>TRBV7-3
CASSLSRTSGELGKQFF
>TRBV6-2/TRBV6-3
CASSSGQGVFQPQHF
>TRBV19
CASSIQGSRNEQYF
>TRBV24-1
CATSDPGQVNEKLFF
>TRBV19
CASLLAWGSYNEQFF
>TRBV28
CASRAHGQGHNQPQHF
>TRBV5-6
CASSVRVMNTEAFF
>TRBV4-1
CASSQESTDSNEKLFF
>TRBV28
CASTSYGVYSGNTIYF
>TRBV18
CASSPPTGGLGYTF
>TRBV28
CASSPTVPSGGNEQFF
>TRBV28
CASSLVWMQGARQPQHF
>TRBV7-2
CASSFQGNVENIQYF
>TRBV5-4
CASSWGGGASETQYF
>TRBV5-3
CARSLVSGQSGRNQPQHF
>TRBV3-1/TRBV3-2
CASSQGGWTVNTEAFF
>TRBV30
CAWSSGGRSHEAFF
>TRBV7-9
CASSAQPPDEQFF
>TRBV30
CAWSVEIASEQYF
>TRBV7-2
CASSPPGAGGDYGYTF
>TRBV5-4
CASSLSGGRSSYNEQFF
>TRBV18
CASSPSGLYGYTF
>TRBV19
CASQVASPVGEQFF
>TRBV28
CASTANYGYTF
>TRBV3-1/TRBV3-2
CASSQVYFYEQYF
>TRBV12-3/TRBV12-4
CASRAGTYYEQYF
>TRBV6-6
CASSPGGYNQPQHF